This TCR beta chain is from a study of CD8+ T cells in alopecia areata. The overall study: Treated patients were given 5 to 10 mg oral tofacitinib twice daily. Tofacitinib ran 6 to 18 months, followed by 6 months off drug. Study results and limitations: Mice gave a clearer picture of TCR sharing than patients did, possibly for HLA-related reasons. Tofacitinib yielded significantly lower scalp clonality and fewer expanded CD8+ clones among the top 100.

Specified treatment: oral pan-JAK inhibitor, 5-10 mg twice daily. Germline V gene sequence: CDR1 LNHDA, CDR2 SQIVND (reference sequence). Trimming at V came to 4 bases and at J to 9 bases, leaving 4 bases not matched to a gene. The CDR3 is made up of 12 amino acids. Extraction of RNA preceded its reverse transcription into cDNA, which served as the sequencing template. Sequencing was performed with immunoSEQ multiplex PCR; in TCRdb, only in-frame clones are kept and a portion is missing. The sample includes some 190,000 clones, around three fifths of them seen just once. This clone came up a few times. Its matching antigen is unknown.

Here the sequenced sample was CD4+ T cells sorted from blood, taken at week 24, from a patient treated with tofacitinib. The chain links TRBV19 to TRBJ2-3; 7 bases agree with TRBD1. This TCR was recovered from a human donor with alopecia areata. The CDR3 reads CASSTRQGTQYF. The CDR3 DNA reads TGTGCCAGTAGTACCCGACAGGGAACGCAGTATTTT. The full variable domain, with the rest looked up from reference TRBV19 and TRBJ2-3, is DGGITQSPKYLFRKEGQNVTLSCEQNLNHDAMYWYRQDPGQGLRLIYYSQIVNDFQKGDIAEGYSVSREKKESFPLTVTSAQKNPTAFYLCASSTRQGTQYFGPGTRLTVL.